This passage covers 17 T cell receptor beta chains from one sample sequenced in a study of cytomegalovirus exposure and HLA in healthy donors (dated by TCRdb to 2016 to 2017). Library method: the immunoSEQ multiplex PCR assay. The multiplex PCR relied on a mix of 60 forward primers for TCR Vbeta segments and 13 reverse primers for TCR Jbeta segments. TCRdb's version of the immuneACCESS table is confined to in-frame rearrangements and falls short of the full clone set. An unresolved V gene accounts for under half of the shortfall where checked; the remainder is of unknown origin. Across this sample there are about 180,000 clones, with about three quarters seen only once. The ten top clones hold 1.5% to 2% of the sample. Sequenced sample: PBMCs. The receptors here all came from a young man in good health and CMV-seronegative.

In this sample, this clone turned up once. This chain joins TRBV7-8 and TRBJ1-5, with D tentatively TRBD1 (5 bases). This CDR3 spans 17 amino acids. Germline CDR1 reads SGHVS; CDR2 reads FQNEAQ. V was pared by 2 bases and J by 4 bases, with 18 bases between. The CDR3 spells CASSLKGNLMANQPQHF. CDR3 in DNA: TGTGCCAGCAGCTTAAAGGGGAATCTGATGGCGAATCAGCCCCAGCATTTT.

V is TRBV5-6 and J is TRBJ2-2; 10 bases are shared with TRBD2. The CDR3 is 15 amino acids. Per the germline V gene, CDR1 is SGHDT and CDR2 is YYEEEE. The V and J ends lost 3 bases and 6 bases, in that order; junction bases with no gene match: 5. This CDR3 is CASSYSGGAPGELFF. The CDR3 DNA is TGTGCCAGCAGCTACAGCGGGGGGGCCCCCGGGGAGCTGTTTTTT.

This rearrangement joins TRBV27 to TRBJ1-6; a possible D gene is TRBD1 (6 bases). V was shortened by 7 bases and J by 6 bases, with 16 bases between the two germline ends. The CDR3 has 15 residues. CDR1 MNHEY and CDR2 SMNVEV come from the germline V gene (reference sequence). CDR3 residues: CASKATGSGNSPLHF. CDR3 DNA: TGTGCCAGCAAGGCTACAGGGAGTGGTAATTCACCCCTCCACTTT.

This rearrangement joins TRBV28 to TRBJ2-7; D uncertain. Germline values: CDR1 MDHEN, CDR2 SYDVKM. CDR3 size: 12 residues. Trimming left V 5 bases short and J 6 bases short, with 11 bases between. CDR3 residues: CASSLNRGEQYF. The DNA of the CDR3 is TGTGCCAGCAGTCTGAACCGCGGCGAGCAGTACTTC.

V and J are TRBV28 and TRBJ1-2; TRBD1 matches 8 bases. This CDR3 comprises 14 residues. J gave up 8 bases and V 6 bases, and 11 bases lay outside the gene matches. CDR1 is MDHEN and CDR2 is SYDVKM in the germline V gene. CDR3 sequence reads: CASRQQGVVSGYTF. The CDR3 nucleotides read TGTGCCAGCAGACAACAGGGGGTCGTTTCAGGCTACACCTTC.

The chain recombines TRBV7-3 with TRBJ1-1; D is undetermined. V lost 5 bases to trimming and J lost 4 bases, with 14 bases between them. CDR3 length: 14 residues. Germline V CDR1 and CDR2: SGHTA, FQGTGA. The CDR3 spells CASSPSPLSTEAFF. CDR3 bases: TGTGCCAGCAGCCCATCGCCCTTGAGCACTGAAGCTTTCTTT.

The chain employs TRBV2 and TRBJ2-1; D possibly corresponds to TRBD2 (5 bases). This CDR3 contains 12 residues. The germline V gene has CDR1 SNHLY and CDR2 FYNNEI. Trimming stripped 7 bases from V and 7 bases from J, with 11 bases between. CDR3 coding DNA: TGTGCCAGCACGCGGGTGTTGAATGAGCAGTTCTTC. This codes for CASTRVLNEQFF.

The J gene is TRBJ2-1, the V gene TRBV9; D is possibly TRBD2 (6 bases). The CDR3 is made up of 14 amino acids. Germline values: CDR1 SGDLS, CDR2 YYNGEE. V was shortened by 3 bases and J by 7 bases, with 14 bases between the two germline ends. CDR3 amino acids: CASSGSARENEQFF. For the CDR3, the DNA is TGTGCCAGCAGCGGTTCAGCGCGGGAAAATGAGCAGTTCTTC.

This clone came up once. Here the CDR3 DNA reads TGTGCCAGCAGCCCCGGACAGGGGAACTATGGCTACACCTTC. This encodes CASSPGQGNYGYTF. The chain recombines TRBV9 with TRBJ1-2; 9 bases are a match to TRBD1. The CDR3 runs 14 residues. CDR1 and CDR2 from the germline V gene are SGDLS and YYNGEE. V trimming: 4 bases; J trimming: 2 bases; junction bases outside the gene matches: 3.

The rearrangement joins TRBV9 to TRBJ2-1, with 9 nucleotides matching TRBD2. Looked up from germline, CDR1 is SGDLS and CDR2 is YYNGEE. V shed 0 bases and J 9 bases; nucleotides not matched to a gene: 7. The CDR3 length is 15 residues. The CDR3 bases are TGTGCCAGCAGCGTAGGGGGACTAGCTTTTAGTGAGCAGTTCTTC. Protein product: CASSVGGLAFSEQFF.

This clone was counted between two and nine times. The rearrangement joins TRBV18 to TRBJ1-1; 8 nucleotides line up with TRBD1. V was clipped by 3 bases and J by 5 bases; unmatched bases: 11. The CDR3 contains 16 residues. CDR1 is KGHSH and CDR2 is LQKENI in the germline V gene. The CDR3 sequence is CASSPRADRERTEAFF. In DNA, the CDR3 is TGTGCCAGCTCACCTCGGGCGGACAGGGAAAGAACTGAAGCTTTCTTT.

The rearrangement links TRBV18 to TRBJ1-1, with 7 bases identical to TRBD1. Per the germline V gene, CDR1 is KGHSH and CDR2 is LQKENI. The CDR3 covers 12 residues. The J segment lost 8 bases and the V segment lost 5 bases, leaving 5 bases of the junction unmatched. CDR3 nucleotides: TGTGCCAGCTCAAAAAGGACAGGAGAAGCTTTCTTT. Amino acids: CASSKRTGEAFF.

On this clone itself: One end of the junction fails to match germline, which may point to a read error. The V gene is TRBV5-6, the J gene TRBJ1-1, with TRBD1 matching 9 bases. This CDR3 contains 16 residues. Germline lookup yields CDR1 SGHDT and CDR2 YYEEEE. The CDR3: CASGLTGQGRYTEAFF. CDR3 coding DNA: TGTGCCAGCGGCTTAACGGGACAGGGCCGGTACACTGAAGCTTTCTTT.

V gene TRBV7-3 combines with J gene TRBJ1-1, with 9 bases fitting TRBD1. The junction had 1 base not matched to a gene; V was cut back by 4 bases and J by 1 base. Germline CDR1 reads SGHTA; CDR2 reads FQGTGA. The length of the CDR3 is 14 residues. The CDR3 region has the DNA TGTGCCAGCAGCTCGACAGGGGGGAACACTGAAGCTTTCTTT. Translating gives CASSSTGGNTEAFF.

This clone was observed a handful of times. This chain connects TRBV6-4 to TRBJ2-3, with TRBD2 matching over 7 bases. Germline CDR1 MRHNA, CDR2 SNTAGT. The V segment lost 5 bases and the J segment 2 bases; nucleotides outside the gene matches: 10. The CDR3 extends over 16 amino acids. The CDR3 sequence is CASSTQAGMLTDTQYF. In DNA, the CDR3 is TGTGCCAGCAGTACACAAGCGGGAATGCTCACAGATACGCAGTATTTT.

This clone was seen just once. The rearrangement joins TRBV5-1 to TRBJ2-7; a weak D match, TRBD2 (5 bases). The CDR3 contains 15 residues. Trimming left V 1 base short and J 7 bases short, with 18 bases between. The V gene's germline CDR1 is SGHRS and CDR2 YFSETQ. This chain's CDR3 is CASSLRTDGLGEQYF. CDR3 DNA: TGCGCCAGCAGCTTGAGGACTGACGGCTTGGGGGAGCAGTACTTC.

This chain links TRBV19 with TRBJ2-1; 8 bases align to TRBD2. From germline, CDR1 is LNHDA and CDR2 SQIVND (reference sequence). This CDR3 is built from 14 residues. V gave up 3 bases and J gave up 5 bases; unmatched junction bases: 3. The DNA of the CDR3 is TGTGCCAGTAGTATTCTAGCGGGTAACAATGAGCAGTTCTTC. This codes for CASSILAGNNEQFF.